This T cell receptor beta chain was identified during a study of blood T cell repertoires in COVID-19. Authors' methods: Amplification of reference gene primers was used by the study to estimate nucleated cell counts. This table comes from immunoSEQ multiplex PCR, and its TCRdb copy is limited to in-frame clones, with some not included. That table gives V, J and clone size, and the DNA gave D and trimming. The repertoire has roughly 86,000 clones, 60% to 85% of them found once; the top ten carry roughly 8.4%. The CDR3 spans 17 residues. The V and J ends lost 2 bases and 1 base respectively, with 16 bases between them.

This receptor was obtained from a man between 50 and 59 years old who had recovered from COVID-19. This sequence joins TRBV23-1 and TRBJ2-3; a weak D match, TRBD2 (5 bases). TRBV23-1 is classed as an ORF, of uncertain function. The specimen was peripheral blood. The CDR3 DNA follows: TGCGCCAGCAGTCAAAATCCGGACTTAAGTGGCACAGATACGCAGTATTTT. It encodes CASSQNPDLSGTDTQYF.